This is a list of T cell receptor beta chains from one sample in a study of blood T cell repertoires in COVID-19. Clones were read by immunoSEQ multiplex PCR, and TCRdb kept only the in-frame ones, dropping some. Among about 260,000 clones listed, over 70% were seen once. Material for sequencing was peripheral blood. Every receptor here comes from a woman aged 70-85 years with COVID-19, enrolled during active disease. Each CDR3 is given with its conserved first and last residue. Each record gives: J gene, V gene, clone size, D gene, CDR3 length, CDR3 DNA, CDR3 protein. A D gene is named only where the DNA matches it firmly. Part of the rows lack a size; the others show once, few, many or a class for expanded clones.

J: TRBJ1-3; V: TRBV19; size: few; D: -; length: 15; DNA: TGTGCCAGTAGTATCCAGGCCGACTCTGGAAACACCATATATTTT; CDR3: CASSIQADSGNTIYF
J: TRBJ1-2; V: TRBV5-1; size: -; D: -; length: 12; DNA: TGCGCCAGCAGCCCAGACAGCTATGGCTACACCTTC; CDR3: CASSPDSYGYTF
J: TRBJ2-7; V: TRBV10-3; size: -; D: -; length: 14; DNA: TGTGCCATCAGTTCACTCTCAGGGGGGCACGAGCAGTACTTC; CDR3: CAISSLSGGHEQYF
J: TRBJ1-2; V: TRBV11-2; size: -; D: -; length: 13; DNA: TGTGCCAGCAGCTTGGAGGGGCGTGCTGGCTACACCTTC; CDR3: CASSLEGRAGYTF
J: TRBJ2-7; V: TRBV6-2/TRBV6-3; size: few; D: -; length: 11; DNA: TGTGCCAGCAGCCAGAGCTACGAGCAGTACTTC; CDR3: CASSQSYEQYF
J: TRBJ1-2; V: TRBV6-5; size: -; D: TRBD1; length: 14; DNA: TGTGCCAGCACCGACGGACAGGCGATCTATGGCTACACCTTC; CDR3: CASTDGQAIYGYTF
J: TRBJ1-5; V: TRBV7-2; size: few; D: -; length: 14; DNA: TGTGCCAGCAGCTTAGACAGGGTCAATCAGCCCCAGCATTTT; CDR3: CASSLDRVNQPQHF
J: TRBJ2-4; V: TRBV24-1; size: -; D: TRBD1; length: 16; DNA: TGTGCCACCAGTGAAAGGGACAGGGGAACCAAAAACATTCAGTACTTC; CDR3: CATSERDRGTKNIQYF
J: TRBJ1-6; V: TRBV2; size: once; D: -; length: 15; DNA: TGTGCCAGCAGCGATGGGAGAGAGTATAATTCACCCCTCCACTTT; CDR3: CASSDGREYNSPLHF
J: TRBJ1-1; V: TRBV2; size: few; D: -; length: 10; DNA: TGTGCCAGCCGGTACACTGAAGCTTTCTTT; CDR3: CASRYTEAFF
J: TRBJ1-1; V: TRBV4-1; size: -; D: -; length: 14; DNA: TGCGCCAGCAGCCCAACACAGTCGAACACTGAAGCTTTCTTT; CDR3: CASSPTQSNTEAFF
J: TRBJ1-5; V: TRBV30; size: -; D: -; length: 15; DNA: TGTGCCTGGAGTGTAAGGGGTAGGAGTTATCAGCCCCAGCATTTT; CDR3: CAWSVRGRSYQPQHF
J: TRBJ1-1; V: TRBV7-2; size: -; D: -; length: 13; DNA: TGTGCCAGCTACCGGGTTCCGAACACTGAAGCTTTCTTT; CDR3: CASYRVPNTEAFF
J: TRBJ1-6; V: TRBV6-5; size: -; D: -; length: 13; DNA: TGTGCCAGCAGTTTTAGGGGAAATTCACCCCTCCACTTT; CDR3: CASSFRGNSPLHF
J: TRBJ2-7; V: TRBV18; size: -; D: -; length: 12; DNA: TGTGCCAGCTCCCTACAGGGTTACGAGCAGTACTTC; CDR3: CASSLQGYEQYF
J: TRBJ2-7; V: TRBV6-5; size: -; D: -; length: 12; DNA: TGTGCCAGTGACGAAAGGCGGAGCGAGCAGTACTTC; CDR3: CASDERRSEQYF
J: TRBJ2-7; V: TRBV27; size: -; D: TRBD2; length: 16; DNA: TGTGCCAGCAGTTTATCGGGACTAGCGGGTCCCCTCGAGCAGTACTTC; CDR3: CASSLSGLAGPLEQYF
J: TRBJ2-5; V: TRBV28; size: -; D: -; length: 13; DNA: TGTGCCAGCAGTGGAGGGGCCCCAGAGACCCAGTACTTC; CDR3: CASSGGAPETQYF
J: TRBJ2-5; V: TRBV5-6; size: -; D: TRBD2; length: 16; DNA: TGTGCCAGCAGCTTCATCACTAGCGGTATCCAAGAGACCCAGTACTTC; CDR3: CASSFITSGIQETQYF
J: TRBJ1-5; V: TRBV2; size: -; D: -; length: 13; DNA: TGTGCCAGCAGTGTTCAGGGGAACCAGCCCCAGCATTTT; CDR3: CASSVQGNQPQHF
J: TRBJ2-7; V: TRBV23-1; size: -; D: -; length: 13; DNA: TGCGCCAGCAGTCAGAAGGGGGGGAGGGAGCAGTACTTC; CDR3: CASSQKGGREQYF
J: TRBJ2-1; V: TRBV19; size: -; D: -; length: 13; DNA: TGTGCCAGTAGGATCACCACAGGGAATGAGCAGTTCTTC; CDR3: CASRITTGNEQFF
J: TRBJ1-2; V: TRBV28; size: -; D: TRBD1; length: 12; DNA: TGTGCCTGCAGGGGGCCCTATGTTGGCTACACCTTC; CDR3: CACRGPYVGYTF
J: TRBJ1-2; V: TRBV7-9; size: few; D: TRBD1; length: 16; DNA: TGTGCCAGCAGCTCCCTTTCTTGGGACAGGGACTATGGCTACACCTTC; CDR3: CASSSLSWDRDYGYTF
J: TRBJ2-7; V: TRBV5-1; size: -; D: -; length: 13; DNA: TGCGCCAGCAGCTTGGCTGGCAGCTACGAGCAGTACTTC; CDR3: CASSLAGSYEQYF
J: TRBJ1-4; V: TRBV28; size: -; D: TRBD1; length: 14; DNA: TGTGCCAGCAGCCCGGGACAGGCCAATGAAAAACTGTTTTTT; CDR3: CASSPGQANEKLFF
J: TRBJ1-5; V: TRBV27; size: -; D: TRBD1; length: 15; DNA: TGTGCCAGCAGTCCCCCCGGGACAGCAAATCAGCCCCAGCATTTT; CDR3: CASSPPGTANQPQHF
J: TRBJ1-4; V: TRBV18; size: -; D: TRBD1; length: 14; DNA: TGTGCCAGCTCGGGACAGGGAACTAATGAAAAACTGTTTTTT; CDR3: CASSGQGTNEKLFF